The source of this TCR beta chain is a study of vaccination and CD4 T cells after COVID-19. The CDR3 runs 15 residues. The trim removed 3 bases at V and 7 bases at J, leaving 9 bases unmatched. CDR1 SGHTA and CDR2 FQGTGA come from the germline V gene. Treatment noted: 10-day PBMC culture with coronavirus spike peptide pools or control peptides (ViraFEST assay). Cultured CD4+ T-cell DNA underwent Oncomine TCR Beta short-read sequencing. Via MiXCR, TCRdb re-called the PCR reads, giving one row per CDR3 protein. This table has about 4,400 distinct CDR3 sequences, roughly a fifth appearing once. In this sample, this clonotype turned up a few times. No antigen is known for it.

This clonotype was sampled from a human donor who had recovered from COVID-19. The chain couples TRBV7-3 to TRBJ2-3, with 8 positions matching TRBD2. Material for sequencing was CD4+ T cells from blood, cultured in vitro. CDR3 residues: CASSLNGGAVYTQYF. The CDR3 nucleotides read TGTGCCAGCAGCTTGAACGGGGGGGCAGTATATACGCAGTATTTT.